These 29 T cell receptor beta chains were sequenced from one sample in a study of blood T cell repertoires in COVID-19. Profiling relied on immunoSEQ multiplex PCR, and the TCRdb table lists in-frame clones only, not all of them. The table lists approximately 300,000 clones, 89% of them singletons, with around 6.6% in the top ten. Sequenced sample: peripheral blood. These receptors came from a man aged 18 to 29 who had recovered from COVID-19.

The chain is built from TRBV7-3 and TRBJ1-1; D remains unclear. The CDR3 consists of 13 residues. Germline V gene lookup returns CDR1 SGHTA and CDR2 FQGTGA. V lost 1 base and J 3 bases, leaving 6 bases between the germline ends. The DNA for the CDR3 is TGTGCCAGCAGCTTAAGTTCCGACACTGAAGCTTTCTTT. This encodes CASSLSSDTEAFF. Using reference TRBV7-3 and TRBJ1-1 for the parts outside the CDR3, the full variable domain is GAGVSQTPSNKVTEKGKYVELRCDPISGHTALYWYRQSLGQGPEFLIYFQGTGAADDSGLPNDRFFAVRPEGSVSTLKIQRTERGDSAVYLCASSLSSDTEAFFGQGTRLTVV.

This sequence joins TRBV30 and TRBJ2-5; 10 bases align to TRBD2. The CDR3 has 15 residues. V dropped 0 bases and J dropped 3; count of bases not matched to a gene: 4. In germline, CDR1 is GTSNPN, CDR2 SVGIG (reference sequence). CDR3 DNA: TGTGCCTGGAGTGTAGGGGGACTAGCGAAAGAGACCCAGTACTTC. As protein: CAWSVGGLAKETQYF.

The CDR3 DNA follows: TGTGCCAGCAGCCGAGGACAGATTAACTATGGCTACACCTTC. Amino acids: CASSRGQINYGYTF. This chain links TRBV3-1 (or the pseudogene TRBV3-2) with TRBJ1-2; TRBD1 might be the D (6 bases). Germline CDR1 reads LGHDT; CDR2 reads YNNKEL (reference sequence). Trimming cost V 4 bases and J 1 base, with 10 bases left between them. CDR3 length: 14 amino acids.

The gene calls are TRBV6-5 and TRBJ2-7, with 7 nucleotides matching TRBD2. V gave up 2 bases and J gave up 7 bases; unmatched junction bases: 8. The CDR3 has 14 amino acids. Per germline, CDR1 MNHEY and CDR2 SVGAGI. The chain's CDR3 is CASSYTPRGGEQYF. The CDR3 DNA follows: TGTGCCAGCAGTTACACCCCCCGGGGAGGGGAGCAGTACTTC.

The chain recombines TRBV5-5 with TRBJ1-6; D ambiguous. Germline loops: CDR1 SGHKS, CDR2 YYEKEE (reference sequence). The CDR3 spans 15 residues. V was clipped by 3 bases and J by 9 bases, with 16 bases between them. The CDR3 nucleotides read TGTGCCAGCAGCTCAACCGTCTACTCTTCTTCACCCCTCCACTTT. Amino acids: CASSSTVYSSSPLHF.

The CDR3 DNA reads as TGTGCCAGCAGCTTCCTAGGAATCTCCTACGAGCAGTACTTC. Translating gives CASSFLGISYEQYF. V usage is TRBV7-8 and J usage is TRBJ2-7; no clear D gene. Germline CDR1 SGHVS, CDR2 FQNEAQ. V dropped 3 bases and J dropped 0 bases, with 9 bases sitting between them. The CDR3 loop spans 14 amino acids.

This clone was picked up one time. This CDR3 reads CASSFKNSPLHF. The CDR3 DNA reads TGTGCCAGCAGTTTTAAAAATTCACCCCTCCACTTT. V is TRBV12-3 or TRBV12-4 and J is TRBJ1-6, with unresolved D. The CDR3 contains 12 residues. V gave up 3 bases and J gave up 7 bases, with 4 bases separating them.

The chain is built from TRBV9 and TRBJ1-4; 7 bases match TRBD1. V was pared by 8 bases and J by 4 bases, with 8 bases of the junction left unmatched. The CDR3 runs 14 residues. From germline, CDR1 is SGDLS and CDR2 YYNGEE. CDR3 sequence: CASSPGQLNEKLFF. CDR3 nucleotides: TGTGCCAGTTCGCCGGGACAGCTTAATGAAAAACTGTTTTTT.

The V and J genes are TRBV7-2 and TRBJ2-3; maybe TRBD2 (7 bases). CDR1 SGHTA and CDR2 FQGNSA come from the germline V gene. This CDR3 is 12 amino acids long. V was pared by 3 bases and J by 11 bases, with 12 bases between. The CDR3 loop is CASSLGGGQQYF. CDR3 coding DNA: TGTGCCAGCAGCTTGGGCGGGGGCCAGCAGTATTTT. The variable domain in full, completed from reference TRBV7-2 and TRBJ2-3, reads GAGVSQSPSNKVTEKGKDVELRCDPISGHTALYWYRQSLGQGLEFLIYFQGNSAPDKSGLPSDRFSAERTGGSVSTLTIQRTQQEDSAVYLCASSLGGGQQYFGPGTRLTVL.

A single count supports this clone. CDR3 nucleotides: TGTGCCACCAGTGATTCCGGACAGGGGACCCCTGAGCAGTTCTTC. This codes for CATSDSGQGTPEQFF. The rearrangement joins TRBV24-1 to TRBJ2-1; 9 bases agree with TRBD1. V trimming: 2 bases; J trimming: 9 bases; junction bases outside the gene matches: 7. This CDR3 contains 15 residues. Germline CDR1 and CDR2: KGHDR and SFDVKD.

A note on this clone: The germline gene is not matched at one end of the junction; a read error may be the cause. The chain links TRBV5-4 to TRBJ2-7, with TRBD1 matching 12 bases. Germline V gives CDR1 SGHNT, CDR2 YYREEE (reference sequence). CDR3 length: 14 residues. CDR3: CASRGTGGSHEQYF. In DNA form, the CDR3 reads TGTGCCAGCAGGGGGACAGGGGGCTCCCACGAGCAGTACTTC.

This chain joins TRBV9 and TRBJ2-1; 11 bases map to TRBD2. This CDR3 is built from 15 residues. V was clipped by 4 bases and J by 3 bases; unmatched bases: 3. Germline-derived CDR1 and CDR2 are SGDLS and YYNGEE. This CDR3 reads CASSTTSGGYNEQFF. The CDR3 bases are TGTGCCAGCAGCACCACTAGCGGGGGCTACAATGAGCAGTTCTTC.

The V and J genes are TRBV18 and TRBJ1-1; a possible D gene is TRBD1 (5 bases). The germline V and J ends were trimmed by 3 bases and 4 bases, with 15 bases remaining between them. The CDR3 is 15 residues long. Germline values: CDR1 KGHSH, CDR2 LQKENI. The CDR3, as DNA: TGTGCCAGCTCACCCGGGGGGGTATTTTTCACTGAAGCTTTCTTT. Translating it yields CASSPGGVFFTEAFF.

J is TRBJ1-4 and V is TRBV18, with 7 bases lining up with TRBD1. Germline loops: CDR1 KGHSH, CDR2 LQKENI. The CDR3 length is 15 residues. With 0 bases clipped from V and 8 bases from J, the junction kept 6 bases outside the gene matches. The CDR3: CASSPPRTGGEKLFF. The CDR3 coding sequence is TGTGCCAGCTCACCACCCCGGACAGGAGGAGAAAAACTGTTTTTT. Using reference TRBV18 and TRBJ1-4 for the parts outside the CDR3, the full variable domain is NAGVMQNPRHLVRRRGQEARLRCSPMKGHSHVYWYRQLPEEGLKFMVYLQKENIIDESGMPKERFSAEFPKEGPSILRIQQVVRGDSAAYFCASSPPRTGGEKLFFGSGTQLSVL.

A single count supports this clone. This rearrangement joins TRBV27 to TRBJ1-1; the D is unclear. Germline V gene data show CDR1 as MNHEY and CDR2 as SMNVEV (reference sequence). The CDR3 contains 14 residues. Trimming shortened V by 0 bases and J by 5 bases, and 10 bases separated the two germline ends. The CDR3 protein is CASSLSGVETEAFF. Here the CDR3 DNA reads TGTGCCAGCAGTTTATCAGGTGTGGAGACTGAAGCTTTCTTT.

J is TRBJ1-3 and V is TRBV3-1 (or the pseudogene TRBV3-2); possible D gene TRBD1, 6 bases. Germline V gives CDR1 LGHDT, CDR2 YNNKEL (reference sequence). Trimming took off 2 bases at V and 4 bases at J, with 9 bases between the two ends. The CDR3 consists of 14 residues. CDR3 amino acids: CASSQQGNGNTIYF. The DNA of the CDR3 is TGTGCCAGCAGCCAACAGGGGAACGGAAACACCATATATTTT.

The rearrangement joins TRBV10-2 to TRBJ1-1, with D possibly matching TRBD1 (5 bases). Germline assignment: CDR1 WSHSY and CDR2 SAAADI. CDR3 length: 14 amino acids. Trimming took 8 bases from V and 0 from J, leaving 13 bases between them. CDR3 protein: CASQTTALNTEAFF. CDR3 coding DNA: TGCGCCAGCCAAACGACAGCCTTGAACACTGAAGCTTTCTTT.

The rearrangement joins TRBV7-6 to TRBJ1-5; D is unclear. CDR1 SGHVS and CDR2 FNYEAQ come from the germline V gene. There are 14 residues in the CDR3. V lost 5 bases and J lost 0, with 8 bases in between. CDR3 bases: TGTGCCAGCAGCCTTGGAGATAGCAATCAGCCCCAGCATTTT. It codes for CASSLGDSNQPQHF.

This clone was observed once. A read error may produce the germline difference seen at one junction end. The chain links TRBV14 to TRBJ2-7; 9 bases fit TRBD1. Germline CDR1 reads SGHDN; CDR2 reads FVKESK. CDR3 length: 15 residues. The CDR3 DNA sequence: TGTGCCAGCCGCCAGGCCGGGACAGGGCCCTACGAGCAGTACTTC. Encoded protein: CASRQAGTGPYEQYF.

This chain connects TRBV5-8 to TRBJ2-3, with TRBD2 matching over 11 bases. The CDR3 spans 18 residues. Germline CDR1 reads SGHTS; CDR2 reads YDEGEE. Trimming at V came to 0 bases and at J to 4 bases, leaving 10 bases not matched to a gene. The CDR3 protein is CASSLGPLAGGEADTQYF. CDR3 DNA: TGTGCCAGCAGCTTGGGGCCTCTAGCGGGAGGTGAAGCAGATACGCAGTATTTT.

The chain combines TRBV21-1 with TRBJ2-7; the D call in the table, TRBD1, was not verified against the DNA. TRBV21-1 is termed a pseudogene. This CDR3 is built from 13 residues. The CDR3 DNA follows: TGTGCCAGCAGCGGGGGACAAGACTACGAGCAGTACTTC. Protein product: CASSGGQDYEQYF.

The chain uses TRBV7-9 and TRBJ1-6, with unresolved D. Germline CDR1 is SEHNR and CDR2 is FQNEAQ (reference sequence). Deletions cut 5 bases from V and 12 bases from J, with 29 bases between. This CDR3 is 18 amino acids long. CDR3 protein: CASSPKSGGSRERGPLHF. The CDR3 DNA reads TGTGCCAGCAGCCCTAAATCGGGAGGCTCGCGGGAACGAGGACCCCTCCACTTT.

This chain uses TRBV5-1 with TRBJ1-1, with D uncertain. Trimming removed 0 bases at V and 1 base at J, with 16 bases between. This CDR3 region has 17 residues. From germline, CDR1 is SGHRS and CDR2 YFSETQ. This CDR3 is CASSLAVHSAGNTEAFF. In DNA, the CDR3 is TGCGCCAGCAGCTTGGCGGTTCACTCGGCGGGGAACACTGAAGCTTTCTTT.

This chain links TRBV6-5 with TRBJ2-2; TRBD1 matches at 12 bases. CDR1 and CDR2 (germline): MNHEY, SVGAGI. CDR3 length: 15 residues. V lost 6 bases, J lost 4 bases, and 3 bases stayed unmatched. The CDR3 reads CASRGQGAITGELFF. CDR3 sequence (DNA): TGTGCCAGCAGGGGACAGGGGGCGATCACCGGGGAGCTGTTTTTT.

This clone was seen only once. The V gene is TRBV27, the J gene TRBJ1-2, with D possibly TRBD1 on 6 matching bases. CDR3 length: 13 residues. Looked up from germline, CDR1 is MNHEY and CDR2 is SMNVEV (reference sequence). The ends were cut back, 8 bases at V and 4 bases at J, with 14 bases in the middle. In DNA, the CDR3 is TGTGCCAGCTGGGGGGGCTTCGGCTATGGCTACACCTTC. This sequence encodes CASWGGFGYGYTF.

V and J are TRBV6-6 and TRBJ2-2; no clear D. The CDR3 totals 15 residues. V gave up 8 bases and J gave up 0 bases, with 13 bases separating them. Looked up from germline, CDR1 is MNHNY and CDR2 is SVGAGI (reference sequence). The chain's CDR3 is CASRNPVANTGELFF. The CDR3 DNA follows: TGTGCCAGCCGCAACCCGGTAGCGAACACCGGGGAGCTGTTTTTT.

The rearrangement joins TRBV7-9 to TRBJ2-2, with TRBD2 identical over 9 bases. The germline gives CDR1 SEHNR, CDR2 FQNEAQ (reference sequence). The CDR3 totals 17 residues. Germline trimming cut 4 bases from V and 6 bases from J; bases unmatched to any gene: 12. CDR3 loop: CASSSRLAGSNAGELFF. The CDR3 DNA sequence: TGTGCCAGCAGCTCCCGGCTAGCGGGGAGCAACGCCGGGGAGCTGTTTTTT.

The rearrangement uses TRBV5-1 and TRBJ2-3; TRBD1 aligns across 9 bases. The CDR3 extends over 16 amino acids. After removal of 2 bases from V and 2 bases from J, the junction contained 6 bases not matched to a gene. Germline loops: CDR1 SGHRS, CDR2 YFSETQ. The CDR3 nucleotides read TGCGCCAGCAGCTTACAGGGGGCGAGGTCCACAGATACGCAGTATTTT. Translated: CASSLQGARSTDTQYF.

The chain is built from TRBV18 and TRBJ1-1, with no clear D. Per the germline V gene, CDR1 is KGHSH and CDR2 is LQKENI. The CDR3 extends over 12 amino acids. The V end lost 2 bases, the J end lost 2 bases, and 3 bases lay between the germline ends. The CDR3 sequence: CASSPTNTEAFF. DNA for the CDR3: TGTGCCAGCTCACCAACAAACACTGAAGCTTTCTTT. The complete variable domain, with remaining parts taken from reference TRBV18 and TRBJ1-1, reads NAGVMQNPRHLVRRRGQEARLRCSPMKGHSHVYWYRQLPEEGLKFMVYLQKENIIDESGMPKERFSAEFPKEGPSILRIQQVVRGDSAAYFCASSPTNTEAFFGQGTRLTVV.